Detailed here is one T cell receptor beta chain. This CDR3 contains 18 residues. V was trimmed by 0 bases and J by 2 bases, leaving 20 bases between them. Germline values: CDR1 GTSNPN, CDR2 SVGIG (reference sequence). The sample is drawn from a study of cytomegalovirus exposure and HLA in healthy donors. Study overall: About 80 million unique TCRs from HLA-typed donors were held in an early data release.

With 60 Vbeta and 13 Jbeta primers, the PCR was carried out. Assay used: immunoSEQ multiplex PCR; TCRdb lists only in-frame clones, some missing. The sample lists around 130,000 clones, around 77% occurring once. The sequenced sample was PBMCs. The chain couples TRBV30 to TRBJ2-1; D gene uncertain. The sequence was collected from a man in his forties or fifties in good health and CMV-seronegative. CDR3 region: CAWSVYPLSGVAYNEQFF. The DNA for the CDR3 is TGTGCCTGGAGTGTATACCCCCTCTCGGGTGTGGCCTACAATGAGCAGTTCTTC.